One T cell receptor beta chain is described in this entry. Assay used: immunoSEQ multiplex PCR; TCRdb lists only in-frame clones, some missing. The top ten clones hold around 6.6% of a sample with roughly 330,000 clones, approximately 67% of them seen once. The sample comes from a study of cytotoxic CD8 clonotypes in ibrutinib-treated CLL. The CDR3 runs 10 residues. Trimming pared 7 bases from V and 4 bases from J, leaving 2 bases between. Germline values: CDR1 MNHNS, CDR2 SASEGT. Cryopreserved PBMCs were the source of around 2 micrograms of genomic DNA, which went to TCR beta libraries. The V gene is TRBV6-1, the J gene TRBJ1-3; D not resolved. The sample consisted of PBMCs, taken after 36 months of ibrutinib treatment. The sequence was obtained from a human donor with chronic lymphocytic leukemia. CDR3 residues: CASTGNTIYF. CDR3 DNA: TGTGCCAGCACCGGAAACACCATATATTTT.